This T cell receptor beta chain is drawn from a study of CD8 T cells in ankylosing spondylitis. Overall study findings and caveats: A motif in TCR beta, a set of fewer than ten highly homologous variants, appeared characteristic of ankylosing spondylitis blood. Peripheral blood held disease-linked clones only at relatively low frequency, and these were CD8+. Earlier studies detected some motif variants in reactive arthritis synovial fluid and blood.

This clonotype was observed a few times. Its antigen is not identified. TCRdb re-called the 5' RACE reads with MiXCR, one entry per CDR3 protein. The repertoire holds around 430,000 distinct CDR3 sequences, about a sixth seen once, with over 1% in the top ten. Input material: blood, either unsorted or a sorted T cell fraction (not recorded which). This TCR derives from a male donor with ankylosing spondylitis.

The CDR3: CASSQELLAGVSYNEQFF. CDR3 nucleotide sequence: TGTGCCAGCAGCCAAGAGCTTCTAGCGGGGGTCTCCTACAATGAGCAGTTCTTC. The V gene is TRBV3-1, the J gene TRBJ2-1; 10 bases line up with TRBD2. CDR3 length: 18 residues. CDR1 is LGHDT and CDR2 is YNNKEL in the germline V gene (reference sequence). V shed 0 bases, J shed 0 bases, and the junction held 5 bases outside the gene matches.